This T cell receptor beta chain emerged from a study of lymphopenia after photon versus proton radiotherapy. Repertoires were generated with immunoSEQ multiplex PCR, while TCRdb's copy carries only in-frame clones and drops some. The sample shows over 25,000 clones, about 92% of them seen only once. Findings and caveats of the study: Larger post-nadir TCR diversity loss correlated inversely with survival in deceased patients. Authors raise, but do not show, better survival with proton therapy. Under photons, naive T cells and diversity fell while effector/memory populations rose. After the lymphocyte nadir, photon-treated repertoires showed oligoclonal expansion, especially of CD8+ Temra cells.

On this clone itself: Antigen specificity is unknown.

Deletions cut 3 bases from V and 2 bases from J, with 13 bases between. Germline V gene sequence: CDR1 MRHNA, CDR2 SNTAGT. This CDR3 is built from 15 residues. This TCR came from a woman aged 45-65 years with cholangiocarcinoma. The sequencing here drew on peripheral blood, taken from a patient treated with photon-based radiotherapy. The chain recombines TRBV6-4 with TRBJ2-5, with TRBD1 as a possible D gene (5 bases). For the CDR3, the DNA is TGTGCCAGCAGTGAGAAGGGGAACCTTCAAGAGACCCAGTACTTC. It encodes CASSEKGNLQETQYF.